Below are 10 T cell receptor beta chains sequenced from a single sample in a study of blood T cell repertoires in COVID-19. The method was immunoSEQ multiplex PCR; TCRdb's version includes in-frame clones alone and lacks a portion of them. In the table there are about 250,000 clones, about 86% of which are singletons. The sample was peripheral blood. Receptors originate from an elderly man with acute or convalescent COVID-19.

The chain has TRBV11-2 and TRBJ1-3, with D uncertain. Per germline, CDR1 SGHAT and CDR2 FQNNGV. The CDR3 has 14 amino acids. V was pared by 5 bases and J by 0 bases, with 8 bases between. The CDR3 DNA reads TGTGCCAGCAGCCACGCTATCTCTGGAAACACCATATATTTT. Amino acids: CASSHAISGNTIYF.

J is TRBJ2-7 and V is TRBV5-1; perhaps TRBD1 as D (7 bases). V was pared by 4 bases and J by 3 bases, with 17 bases between. Germline-derived CDR1 and CDR2 are SGHRS and YFSETQ. The CDR3 is 15 residues long. The CDR3 is CASSPSGGRFYEQYF. DNA of the CDR3: TGCGCCAGCAGCCCCTCAGGGGGGAGATTCTACGAGCAGTACTTC.

This clone showed up just once. This sequence joins TRBV15 and TRBJ2-7; 10 nucleotides agree with TRBD1. The CDR3 totals 15 residues. CDR1 is LNHNV and CDR2 is YYDKDF in the germline V gene (reference sequence). V was clipped by 6 bases and J by 2 bases; unmatched bases: 7. CDR3 bases: TGTGCCACCAGTATCGACAGGGGGCCCGCCTACGAGCAGTACTTC. It is translated as CATSIDRGPAYEQYF.

The chain carries TRBV6-5 and TRBJ1-2, with D perhaps TRBD1 (6 bases). Germline lookup yields CDR1 MNHEY and CDR2 SVGAGI. The CDR3 runs to 13 residues. Trimming pared 2 bases from V and 6 bases from J, leaving 10 bases between. The CDR3 loop reads CASSYLNRDGYTF. The CDR3 region has the DNA TGTGCCAGCAGTTACCTAAACAGGGATGGCTACACCTTC.

The CDR3 bases are TGTGCCAGCAGCCCTTCCCGGGACAAGCCGTATTGGGACATTCAGTACTTC. Translated, it gives CASSPSRDKPYWDIQYF. This chain joins TRBV7-9 and TRBJ2-4, with D maybe TRBD1 (6 bases). Germline V lookup: CDR1 SEHNR, CDR2 FQNEAQ (reference sequence). The CDR3 loop spans 17 amino acids. V was pared by 5 bases and J by 8 bases, with 25 bases between.

This chain's CDR3 is CASSEEGQGGTHTQYF. The CDR3 DNA sequence: TGTGCCAGCAGCGAAGAGGGACAGGGAGGAACTCATACGCAGTATTTT. The genes are TRBV9 and TRBJ2-3, with TRBD1 identical over 9 bases. V lost 3 bases, J lost 7 bases, and 12 bases stayed unmatched. Per germline, CDR1 SGDLS and CDR2 YYNGEE. The CDR3 totals 16 residues.

This chain links TRBV7-9 with TRBJ2-5; no reliable D call. The ends were cut back, 1 base at V and 2 bases at J, with 14 bases in the middle. The CDR3 extends over 16 amino acids. The germline CDR1 and CDR2 sequences are SEHNR and FQNEAQ (reference sequence). CDR3 coding DNA: TGTGCCAGCAGCTTAGACCTTCTGGCGGCGCAAGAGACCCAGTACTTC. It is translated as CASSLDLLAAQETQYF. The full variable domain, its missing parts supplied by reference TRBV7-9 and TRBJ2-5, is DTGVSQNPRHKITKRGQNVTFRCDPISEHNRLYWYRQTLGQGPEFLTYFQNEAQLEKSRLLSDRFSAERPKGSFSTLEIQRTEQGDSAMYLCASSLDLLAAQETQYFGPGTRLLVL.

This rearrangement joins TRBV5-4 to TRBJ2-5; the match to TRBD2 covers 13 bases. The germline gives CDR1 SGHNT, CDR2 YYREEE (reference sequence). After removal of 8 bases from V and 5 bases from J, the junction contained 6 bases not matched to a gene. This CDR3 contains 14 residues. DNA of the CDR3: TGTGCCAGTCGGACTAGCGGGAGTTCTGAGACCCAGTACTTC. It encodes CASRTSGSSETQYF. Complete variable domain (other parts from reference TRBV5-4 and TRBJ2-5): ETGVTQSPTHLIKTRGQQVTLRCSSQSGHNTVSWYQQALGQGPQFIFQYYREEENGRGNFPPRFSGLQFPNYSSELNVNALELDDSALYLCASRTSGSSETQYFGPGTRLLVL.

The J gene is TRBJ2-7, the V gene TRBV12-3 or TRBV12-4; D is ambiguous. This CDR3 has 13 residues. Trimming took 2 bases from V and 3 from J, leaving 8 bases between them. CDR3 protein: CASSLTTGYEQYF. In DNA, the CDR3 is TGTGCCAGCAGTTTAACAACGGGCTACGAGCAGTACTTC.

The chain links TRBV6-1 to TRBJ1-2, with a tentative D call TRBD1 (5 bases). V shed 1 base and J shed 7 bases, with 13 bases lying between them. Germline lookup yields CDR1 MNHNS and CDR2 SASEGT. The CDR3 contains 14 residues. The CDR3: CASSEGGVDSGYTF. The DNA for the CDR3 is TGTGCCAGCAGTGAAGGGGGGGTAGACTCTGGCTACACCTTC.